This T cell receptor beta chain was captured in a study of blood T cell repertoires in COVID-19. Trimming removed 1 base from V and 3 bases from J, with 13 bases in between. The CDR3 sequence is 15 residues long. Germline V gene sequence: CDR1 SGHRS, CDR2 YFSETQ. The repertoire was sequenced with immunoSEQ multiplex PCR; TCRdb's copy has only in-frame clones and lacks some. The repertoire consists of approximately 350,000 clones, with 65% to 90% occurring once and the leading ten covering just over 7%. One Seattle source followed patients from active infection through their disease course. The TCR was taken from an older woman with COVID-19, enrolled during active disease. The genes are TRBV5-1 and TRBJ1-1; a weak D match, TRBD1 (6 bases). The sequenced sample was peripheral blood. In DNA, the CDR3 is TGCGCCAGCAGCTTGTACCAGGGGTCGTACACTGAAGCTTTCTTT. Residues: CASSLYQGSYTEAFF.